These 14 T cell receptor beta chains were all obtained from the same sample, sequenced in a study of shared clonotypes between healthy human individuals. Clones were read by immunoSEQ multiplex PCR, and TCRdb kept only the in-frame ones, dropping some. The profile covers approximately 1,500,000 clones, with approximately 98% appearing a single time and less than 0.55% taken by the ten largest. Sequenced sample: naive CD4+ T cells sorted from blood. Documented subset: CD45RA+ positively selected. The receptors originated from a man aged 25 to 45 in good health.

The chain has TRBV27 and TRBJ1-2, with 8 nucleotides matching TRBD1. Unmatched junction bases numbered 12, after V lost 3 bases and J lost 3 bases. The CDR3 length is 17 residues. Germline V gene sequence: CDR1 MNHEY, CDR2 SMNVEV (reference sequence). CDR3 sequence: CASSFRTGSLGYYGYTF. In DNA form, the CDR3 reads TGTGCCAGCAGTTTCAGGACAGGGTCACTCGGGTACTATGGCTACACCTTC.

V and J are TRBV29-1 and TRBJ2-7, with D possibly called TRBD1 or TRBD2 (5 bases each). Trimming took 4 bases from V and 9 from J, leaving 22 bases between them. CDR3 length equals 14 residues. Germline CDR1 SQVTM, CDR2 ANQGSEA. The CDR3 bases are TGCAGCGTTGTCCTGGGGACCCCGCCGGCGGGGCAGTACTTC. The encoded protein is CSVVLGTPPAGQYF.

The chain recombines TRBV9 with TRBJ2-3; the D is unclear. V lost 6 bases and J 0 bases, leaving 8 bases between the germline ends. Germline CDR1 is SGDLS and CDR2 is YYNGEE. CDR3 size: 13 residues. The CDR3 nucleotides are TGTGCCAGCAACTTGGGGAGCACAGATACGCAGTATTTT. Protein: CASNLGSTDTQYF.

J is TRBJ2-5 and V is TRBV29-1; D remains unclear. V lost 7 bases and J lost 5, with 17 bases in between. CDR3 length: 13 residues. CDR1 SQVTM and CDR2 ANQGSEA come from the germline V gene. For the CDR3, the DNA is TGCAGCGCCCAGGTGCCGCCGTGGGAGACCCAGTACTTC. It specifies CSAQVPPWETQYF.

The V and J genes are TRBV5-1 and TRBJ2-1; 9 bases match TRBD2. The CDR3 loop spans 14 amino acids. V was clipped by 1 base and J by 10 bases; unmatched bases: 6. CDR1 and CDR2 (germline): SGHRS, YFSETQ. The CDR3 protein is CASSLFSGSPEQFF. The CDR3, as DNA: TGCGCCAGCAGCTTGTTTAGCGGGAGTCCCGAGCAGTTCTTC.

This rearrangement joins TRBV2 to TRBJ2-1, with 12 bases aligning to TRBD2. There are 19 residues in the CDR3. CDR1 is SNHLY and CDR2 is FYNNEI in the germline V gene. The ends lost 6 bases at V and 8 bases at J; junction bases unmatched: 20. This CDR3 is CASSRERLAGGLGFDEQFF. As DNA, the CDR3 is TGTGCCAGCAGCCGCGAACGGCTAGCGGGGGGGTTGGGATTCGATGAGCAGTTCTTC.

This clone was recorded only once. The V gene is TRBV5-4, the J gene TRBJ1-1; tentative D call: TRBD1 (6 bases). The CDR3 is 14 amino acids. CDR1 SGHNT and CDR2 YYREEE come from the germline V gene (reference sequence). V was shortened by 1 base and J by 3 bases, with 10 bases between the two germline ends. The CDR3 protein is CASSLQGTDTEAFF. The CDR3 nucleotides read TGTGCCAGCAGCTTGCAGGGGACGGACACTGAAGCTTTCTTT.

The DNA of the CDR3 is TGTGCCAGCAGCTTGGTCGTAGCGGGAACGGGTGAGCAGTACTTC. This codes for CASSLVVAGTGEQYF. J is TRBJ2-7 and V is TRBV5-6; 8 bases are a match to TRBD2. The V gene's germline CDR1 is SGHDT and CDR2 YYEEEE. The CDR3 is 15 residues long. V gave up 0 bases and J gave up 7 bases; unmatched junction bases: 9. The whole variable domain, remainder taken from reference TRBV5-6 and TRBJ2-7, is DAGVTQSPTHLIKTRGQQVTLRCSPKSGHDTVSWYQQALGQGPQFIFQYYEEEERQRGNFPDRFSGHQFPNYSSELNVNALLLGDSALYLCASSLVVAGTGEQYFGPGTRLTVT.

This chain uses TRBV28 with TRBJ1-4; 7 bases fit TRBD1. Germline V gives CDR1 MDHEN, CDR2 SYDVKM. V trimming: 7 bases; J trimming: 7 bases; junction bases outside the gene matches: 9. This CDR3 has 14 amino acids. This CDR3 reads CASTPGGRAEKLFF. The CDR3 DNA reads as TGTGCCAGCACCCCAGGGGGGCGGGCTGAAAAACTGTTTTTT.

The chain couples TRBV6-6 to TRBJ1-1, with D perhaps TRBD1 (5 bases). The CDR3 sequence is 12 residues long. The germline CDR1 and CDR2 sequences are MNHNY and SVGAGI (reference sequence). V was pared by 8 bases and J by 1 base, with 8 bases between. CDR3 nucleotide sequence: TGTGCCAGCGCCGGGACGAACACTGAAGCTTTCTTT. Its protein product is CASAGTNTEAFF.

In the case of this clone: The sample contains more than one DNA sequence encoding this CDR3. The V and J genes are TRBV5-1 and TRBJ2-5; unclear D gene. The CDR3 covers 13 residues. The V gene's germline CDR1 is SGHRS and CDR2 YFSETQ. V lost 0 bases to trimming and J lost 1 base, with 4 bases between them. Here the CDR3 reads CASSLAIQETQYF. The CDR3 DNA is TGCGCCAGCAGCTTGGCTATCCAAGAGACCCAGTACTTC.

The CDR3 DNA reads as TGTGCCAGCAGAGATCCGGGACTTCAAGAGACCCAGTACTTC. This translates into CASRDPGLQETQYF. This chain links TRBV6-5 with TRBJ2-5, with D tentatively TRBD2 (6 bases). The CDR3 is made up of 14 amino acids. Trimming removed 6 bases at V and 2 bases at J, with 13 bases between. In germline, CDR1 is MNHEY, CDR2 SVGAGI.

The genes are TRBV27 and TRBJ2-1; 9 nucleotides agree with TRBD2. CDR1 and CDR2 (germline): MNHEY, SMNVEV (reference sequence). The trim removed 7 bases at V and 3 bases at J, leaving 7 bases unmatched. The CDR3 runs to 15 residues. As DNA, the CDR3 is TGTGCCAGCACTCGACGGACTAGCGACTACAATGAGCAGTTCTTC. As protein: CASTRRTSDYNEQFF.

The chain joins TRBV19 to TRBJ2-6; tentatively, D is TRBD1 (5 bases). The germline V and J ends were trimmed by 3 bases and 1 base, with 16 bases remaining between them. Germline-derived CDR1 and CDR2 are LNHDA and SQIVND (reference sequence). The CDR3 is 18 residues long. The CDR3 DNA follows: TGTGCCAGTAGTATCCCCCCAGGGTTAGGGTCTGGGGCCAACGTCCTGACTTTC. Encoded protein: CASSIPPGLGSGANVLTF.